This passage covers 9 T cell receptor beta chains from one sample sequenced in a study of liver allograft versus peripheral blood T cells. Study-wide context: What was compared were the T cell receptor repertoires in transplanted livers and those in the peripheral blood of recipients.

Each CDR3 protein gets one entry after TCRdb re-called the reads with MiXCR. The sample shows fewer than 15,000 distinct CDR3 sequences, around a sixth of them seen only once. Receptors were obtained from a human patient who had a liver transplant. The graft donor may account for some of the T cells.

The chain is built from TRBV6-1 and TRBJ2-7, with 8 bases lining up with TRBD1. The CDR3 is 13 residues long. After removal of 2 bases from V and 6 bases from J, the junction contained 3 bases not matched to a gene. Germline-derived CDR1 and CDR2 are MNHNS and SASEGT. CDR3 sequence reads: CASSEQGAGEQYF. As DNA, the CDR3 is TGTGCCAGCAGTGAACAGGGGGCGGGCGAGCAGTACTTC.

This sequence joins TRBV5-4 and TRBJ2-6; a possible D gene is TRBD2 (8 bases). Trimming cost V 7 bases and J 2 bases, with 16 bases left between them. This CDR3 contains 16 residues. Looked up from germline, CDR1 is SGHNT and CDR2 is YYREEE (reference sequence). CDR3 protein: CASERGRGAGANVLTF. DNA of the CDR3: TGTGCCAGCGAAAGGGGGCGGGGGGCTGGGGCCAACGTCCTGACTTTC.

In DNA, the CDR3 is TGTGCCAGCAGCCAGATTTACAACCCAGATACGCAGTATTTT. Translating it yields CASSQIYNPDTQYF. J is TRBJ2-3 and V is TRBV7-9; D ambiguous. This CDR3 contains 14 residues. Trimming took off 5 bases at V and 4 bases at J, with 13 bases between the two ends. CDR1 and CDR2 (germline): SEHNR, FQNEAQ (reference sequence).

In its sample, this clonotype ranks as medium-sized. This sequence joins TRBV6-2 or TRBV6-3 and TRBJ2-1, with 10 bases matching TRBD2. With V trimmed by 4 bases and J by 7 bases, 7 bases remained unmatched. The CDR3 runs 15 residues. From germline, CDR1 is MNHEY and CDR2 SVGEGT. The CDR3 protein is CASSSLAGVENEQFF. In DNA, the CDR3 is TGTGCCAGCAGTTCCCTAGCGGGAGTCGAAAATGAGCAGTTCTTC.

The chain carries TRBV9 and TRBJ2-2, with D maybe TRBD1 (6 bases). The CDR3 runs to 16 residues. Deletions cut 0 bases from V and 4 bases from J, with 13 bases between. CDR1 and CDR2 from the germline V gene are SGDLS and YYNGEE. This chain's CDR3 is CASSVGGPQATGELFF. The CDR3 DNA sequence: TGTGCCAGCAGCGTAGGGGGGCCCCAAGCCACCGGGGAGCTGTTTTTT.

This chain links TRBV7-3 with TRBJ2-6, with a possible D match to TRBD1 (6 bases). Trimming removed 10 bases from V and 2 bases from J, with 9 bases in between. Germline CDR1 reads SGHTA; CDR2 reads FQGTGA. The CDR3 has 13 amino acids. The CDR3 DNA reads as TGTGCCACCCAGGGGACTGGGGCCAACGTCCTGACTTTC. Its protein is CATQGTGANVLTF.

By share, this clonotype counts as medium-sized (0.01 to 0.1%). In DNA form, the CDR3 reads TGTGCCAGCAGCGACCTAGGGGCCTATGGCTACACCTTC. The encoded protein is CASSDLGAYGYTF. V gene TRBV6-2 or TRBV6-3 combines with J gene TRBJ1-2; a weak D match, TRBD1 (5 bases). Germline V CDR1 and CDR2: MNHEY, SVGEGT. The CDR3 covers 13 residues. Trimming left V 6 bases short and J 4 bases short, with 12 bases between.

This clonotype was seen a few times. The chain is built from TRBV27 and TRBJ2-1; TRBD2 matches at 8 bases. This CDR3 has 17 amino acids. The V segment lost 7 bases and the J segment 5 bases; nucleotides outside the gene matches: 16. The germline CDR1 and CDR2 sequences are MNHEY and SMNVEV (reference sequence). CDR3 region: CASKITSGGRQNNEQFF. For the CDR3, the DNA is TGTGCCAGCAAGATTACTAGCGGCGGGAGACAGAACAATGAGCAGTTCTTC.

J is TRBJ2-1 and V is TRBV12-3 or TRBV12-4, with 14 nucleotides matching TRBD2. Unmatched junction bases numbered 10, after V lost 5 bases and J lost 4 bases. The CDR3 is made up of 18 amino acids. CDR3 nucleotide sequence: TGTGCCAGCAGTCCACCGGGACTAGCGGGAGTTGGGTACAATGAGCAGTTCTTC. Its translation is CASSPPGLAGVGYNEQFF.